This TCR beta chain comes out of a study of memory CD4+ T cells and cytomegalovirus serostatus. Looking at the study overall: Healthy Belgian adult donors included nine or ten CMV-positive and 24 CMV-negative people. Broader study findings: CD4+ memory repertoires contained about 40% of the roughly 150 reported CMV TCRbeta sequences. A US-trained random forest predicted CMV serostatus with median AUC around 0.9.

The sort gate was single viable CD3+CD4+CD8-CD45RO+ cells for memory CD4+ T cells. As for this clone: Antigen: not known.

Authors' methods: After removing out-of-frame reads, around 2 million distinct TCRbeta sequences remained. Some clones are missing from TCRdb's copy, which holds only in-frame ones; the method was immunoSEQ multiplex PCR. The V and J calls and clone size come from that table; D and trimming were worked out from the DNA. There are 40,000 to 45,000 clones in the sample; 70% to 80% occur only once, and 0.79% lies in the top ten. Sample: memory CD4+ T cells from blood. The origin of this receptor is an adult in good health and CMV-seronegative.

DNA of the CDR3: TGTGCCAGCAGTACAAAGGGGCGAGGCTACACCTTC. It is translated as CASSTKGRGYTF. The rearrangement links TRBV7-9 to TRBJ1-2, with D tentatively TRBD1 (5 bases). CDR3 length: 12 residues. The germline V gene has CDR1 SEHNR and CDR2 FQNEAQ (reference sequence). V was trimmed by 6 bases and J by 8 bases, leaving 13 bases between them.